This TCR beta chain was captured by sequencing in a study of siplizumab effects on memory and regulatory T cells. Across the study: With siplizumab at approximately 1 ug/mL or without drug, mixed lymphocyte reactions were set up in pairs. Study-wide points: Proliferating siplizumab-cultured Tregs lacked confirmed suppressive function.

In regard to this clone: Its specificity is not known.

There are 16 residues in the CDR3. V lost 1 base and J 4 bases, leaving 15 bases between the germline ends. Germline loops: CDR1 SGHNT, CDR2 YYREEE (reference sequence). Cocultured for roughly 6 days at 37°C were the mixed lymphocyte reaction cells. CFSE tagged responder PBMCs, Violet Dye tagged stimulator PBMCs, and the cells were mixed 1:1. Generated by immunoSEQ multiplex PCR, the TCRdb table keeps only in-frame clones and is missing some. The repertoire holds roughly 3,100 clones, 50% to 65% seen once, with around 42% in the top ten. The sequence was collected from a human donor in good health; the cells came from an allogeneic mixed lymphocyte reaction. Some clones in this sample may be carry-over from other donors' samples. The sequenced sample consisted of CFSE-low (dividing) CD8+ T cells sorted from an allogeneic mixed lymphocyte reaction. The rearrangement links TRBV5-4 to TRBJ1-5; D is uncertain. CDR3 nucleotides: TGTGCCAGCAGCTTGTTGATGCGGCTTCTGAATCAGCCCCAGCATTTT. Translated, it gives CASSLLMRLLNQPQHF.